This TCR beta chain was found in a study of beta chain features in type 1 diabetes. General study results and limits: Across all four CD4+ subsets, people with type 1 diabetes showed modestly shorter TCRB CDR3s.

CDR3 length equals 13 residues. Trimming left V 1 base short and J 4 bases short, with 8 bases between. Germline CDR1 GTSNPN, CDR2 SVGIG (reference sequence). cDNA synthesis used the whole RNA isolate, giving expressed TCRB sequences. TCRdb's table, derived via immunoSEQ multiplex PCR, lists solely in-frame clones and lacks some. This table holds fewer than 450,000 clones, about 14% found once. With respect to this clone: Antigen specificity is unknown.

Every donor provided one heparinised blood draw, which averaged about 110 mL. CD45RO/CCR7/CD25/CD127/CD95/CD27 separated CD4+ naive, central memory, regulatory and stem cell-like memory cells by sorting. The clonotype comes from a woman in her late teens or twenties with type 1 diabetes. Sequencing input: naive CD4+ T cells from blood. The chain carries TRBV30 and TRBJ1-3; no reliable D call. CDR3 in amino acids: CAWSALVGNTIYF. The CDR3 DNA reads as TGTGCCTGGAGTGCGTTAGTGGGAAACACCATATATTTT.